The T cell receptor beta chain under discussion was sequenced for a study of T-cell reconstitution after alpha-beta-depleted transplantation in children. As it was prepared, the TCRbeta library received unique molecular identifiers. TCRdb redid the calling of the PCR reads with MiXCR, one entry per CDR3 protein. The data hold about 370,000 distinct CDR3 sequences, with roughly 22% observed a single time. The germline V gene encodes CDR1 SGHTA and CDR2 FQGNSA. V dropped 5 bases and J dropped 4; count of bases not matched to a gene: 7. CDR3 length: 16 amino acids. The sample here was PBMCs from the stem cell graft donor, taken from the stem cell graft. The TCR comes from a human donor who donated a stem cell graft to a child with acute myeloid leukemia. The rearrangement links TRBV7-2 to TRBJ2-3, with TRBD2 matching over 12 bases. CDR3 coding DNA: TGTGCCAGCAGCCACCCTCTAGCGGGAGGGGCAGATACGCAGTATTTT. Translation gives CASSHPLAGGADTQYF. Drawing the rest from reference TRBV7-2 and TRBJ2-3, the complete variable domain is GAGVSQSPSNKVTEKGKDVELRCDPISGHTALYWYRQSLGQGLEFLIYFQGNSAPDKSGLPSDRFSAERTGGSVSTLTIQRTQQEDSAVYLCASSHPLAGGADTQYFGPGTRLTVL.